This T cell receptor beta chain was identified in a study of T cell changes during pregnancy in multiple sclerosis (dated by TCRdb to 2018 to 2020). Background for the entire study: In women with multiple sclerosis, the researchers looked at how the T cell repertoire shifted as pregnancy progressed.

Taken from cysteine to phenylalanine, the CDR3 has 12 residues. Of the read, only the CDR3 DNA is kept; its 36 bases are in frame from base 1. V loses 5 bases of germline sequence and J loses 3 bases, and the interval between the two ends is 9 bases. CDR1 SGHRS and CDR2 YFSETQ were looked up in the germline V gene. This clone was seen only once. There is no known antigen for this receptor. Base qualities are not at hand, and no much larger clone is one base apart. The method behind the library was the immunoSEQ multiplex PCR assay. TCRdb stores this immuneACCESS table with in-frame sequences only. Part of the clones is absent; in the studies checked, under half of the shortfall reflects unresolved V genes, and no reason is known for the rest. Recorded for this sample are about 81,000 clones; just under 95% of them occurred a single time. 1.2% to 1.5% of the sample comes from the top ten.

The material was peripheral blood, obtained in the third trimester of pregnancy. This clonotype was obtained from a female donor in good health, enrolled as a control in a pregnancy study. The V gene is TRBV5-1 and the J gene is TRBJ2-7, and perhaps TRBD1 as D gene, on 6 matching bases. The CDR3 region reads CASSRDNYEQYF. The sequenced DNA is TGCGCCAGCAGTCGGGACAACTACGAGCAGTACTTC.